This TCR beta chain was obtained from a study of T cells after yellow fever vaccination. Study results and caveats: Post-booster repertoires again held most primary-vaccination clones (just under 97% CD4, over 80% CD8). Some clonotypes were seen in both the CD4 and the CD8 compartments. These made up a small share and likely arose from convergent recombination. Weaker in magnitude, the secondary response showed a faster peak on day 5 versus 15.

Notes on this clonotype: Its antigen is currently unknown.

V gave up 5 bases and J gave up 2 bases, with 10 bases separating them. The CDR3 consists of 15 residues. Germline CDR1 and CDR2: WSHSY and SAAADI. TCRdb re-called the 5' RACE reads through MiXCR, storing one row per CDR3 protein. Counted here are 300,000 to 400,000 distinct CDR3 sequences, over 5% occurring once; the ten biggest clones make up 15%. The material sequenced was PBMCs, taken 5 days after the yellow fever booster vaccination. The sequence was collected from a man in his thirties or forties who received the YFV17D yellow fever vaccine. The rearrangement links TRBV10-2 to TRBJ2-6; tentatively, D is TRBD2 (5 bases). CDR3: CASSNEGAGANVLTF. CDR3 DNA sequence: TGCGCCAGCAGTAACGAGGGTGCTGGGGCCAACGTCCTGACTTTC.